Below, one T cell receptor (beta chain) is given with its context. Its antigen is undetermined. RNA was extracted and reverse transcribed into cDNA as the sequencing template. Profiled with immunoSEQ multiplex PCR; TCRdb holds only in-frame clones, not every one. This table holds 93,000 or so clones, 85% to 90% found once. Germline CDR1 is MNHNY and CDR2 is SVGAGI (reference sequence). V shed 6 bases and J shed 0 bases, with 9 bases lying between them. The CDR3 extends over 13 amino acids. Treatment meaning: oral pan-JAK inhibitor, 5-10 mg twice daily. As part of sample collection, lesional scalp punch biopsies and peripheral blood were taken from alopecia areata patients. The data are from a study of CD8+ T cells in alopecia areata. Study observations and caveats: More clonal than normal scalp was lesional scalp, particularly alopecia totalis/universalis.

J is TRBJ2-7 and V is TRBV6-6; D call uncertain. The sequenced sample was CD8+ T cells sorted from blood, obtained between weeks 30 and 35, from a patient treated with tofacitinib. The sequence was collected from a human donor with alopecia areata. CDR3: CASRYGTSYEQYF. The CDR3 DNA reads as TGTGCCAGCAGATACGGTACCTCCTACGAGCAGTACTTC.